This T cell receptor (delta chain) was observed in a study of gamma-delta T cells after stem cell transplantation. TCRdb re-called clones from the RT-PCR reads using CATT. The sample has about 2,700 delta-chain clones, roughly 1.5% seen once; the top ten hold 40% to 45%. Germline assignment: CDR1 GEAIGNYY and CDR2 EKD. Losses at the gene ends were 4 bases for V and 0 bases for J; bases not matched to a gene: 13. The CDR3 runs to 18 residues. By frequency in the sample, this clone is medium-sized. The source of this sequence is a human donor. It is not recorded whose cells these are; they may come from a transplant donor. Sequenced sample: gamma-delta T cells. The V call is TRDV2, the J call TRDJ1; TRDD3 matches 10 bases. The CDR3 nucleotides read TGTGCCTGTGATCCCCTTCGCCTGGGGGATAAGTACACCGATAAACTCATCTTT. Its translation is CACDPLRLGDKYTDKLIF.